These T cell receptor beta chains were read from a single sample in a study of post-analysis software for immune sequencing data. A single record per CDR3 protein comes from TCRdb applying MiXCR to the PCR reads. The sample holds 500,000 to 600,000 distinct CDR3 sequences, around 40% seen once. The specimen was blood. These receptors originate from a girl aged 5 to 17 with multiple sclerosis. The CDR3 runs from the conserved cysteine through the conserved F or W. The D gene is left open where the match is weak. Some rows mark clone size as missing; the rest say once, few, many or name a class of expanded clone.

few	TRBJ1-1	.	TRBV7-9	CASSTPQGNTEAFF	TGTGCCAGCAGCACACCCCAGGGGAACACTGAAGCTTTCTTT
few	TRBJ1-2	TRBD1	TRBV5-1	CASSLDGQGFYGYTF	TGCGCCAGCAGCTTGGACGGACAGGGGTTTTATGGCTACACCTTC
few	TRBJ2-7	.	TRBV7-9	CASSLGHVSYEQYF	TGTGCCAGCAGCTTAGGTCACGTGTCCTACGAGCAGTACTTC
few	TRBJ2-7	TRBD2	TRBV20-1	CSSSGGPTSEQYF	TGCAGTAGTAGCGGGGGGCCCACTTCCGAGCAGTACTTC
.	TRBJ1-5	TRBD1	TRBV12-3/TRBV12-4	CASGPRGGPISNQPQHF	TGTGCCAGCGGCCCCAGGGGGGGACCAATTAGCAATCAGCCCCAGCATTTT
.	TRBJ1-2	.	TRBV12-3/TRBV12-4	CASSPRGQGNGYTF	TGTGCCAGCAGTCCAAGGGGCCAGGGCAATGGCTACACCTTC
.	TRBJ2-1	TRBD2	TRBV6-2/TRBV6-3	CASSYLAGVPFNEQFF	TGTGCCAGCAGTTACCTAGCGGGGGTACCCTTTAATGAGCAGTTCTTC
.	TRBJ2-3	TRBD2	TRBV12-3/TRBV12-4	CASNLVAGEGDTQYF	TGTGCCAGCAATTTAGTAGCGGGAGAGGGAGATACGCAGTATTTT
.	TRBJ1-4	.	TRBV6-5	CASSQGAVRLANEKLFF	TGTGCCAGCAGTCAGGGTGCAGTGAGGCTCGCTAATGAAAAACTGTTTTTT
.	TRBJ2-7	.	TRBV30	CAWSEGPKQYF	TGTGCCTGGAGCGAGGGGCCGAAGCAGTACTTC
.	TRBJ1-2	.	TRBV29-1	CSVVGGAGYGYTF	TGCAGCGTTGTTGGGGGCGCGGGCTATGGCTACACCTTC
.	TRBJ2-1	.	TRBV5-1	CASSTPQGDEQFF	TGCGCCAGCAGCACCCCGCAGGGAGACGAGCAGTTCTTC
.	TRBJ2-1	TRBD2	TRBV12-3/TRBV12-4	CASLGRDGYNEQFF	TGTGCCAGCTTGGGGAGGGACGGTTACAATGAGCAGTTCTTC
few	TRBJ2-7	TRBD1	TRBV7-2	CASSFDRDEQYF	TGTGCCAGCAGCTTCGACAGGGACGAGCAGTACTTC
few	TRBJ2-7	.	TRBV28	CASAGGTFSYEQYF	TGTGCCAGCGCTGGAGGGACATTCTCCTACGAGCAGTACTTC
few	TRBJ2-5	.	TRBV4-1	CASSLPGRQETQYF	TGCGCCAGCAGCCTTCCGGGACGGCAAGAGACCCAGTACTTC
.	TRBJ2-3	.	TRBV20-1	CSASPLGGSTDTQYF	TGCAGTGCTAGTCCCCTCGGGGGCAGCACAGATACGCAGTATTTT
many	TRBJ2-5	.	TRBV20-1	CSATDQETQYF	TGCAGTGCTACTGATCAAGAGACCCAGTACTTC
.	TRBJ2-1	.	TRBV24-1	CATPTSSNEQFF	TGTGCCACCCCTACATCTAGCAATGAGCAGTTCTTC
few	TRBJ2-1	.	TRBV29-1	CSVDLAYPESGQFF	TGCAGCGTTGATCTAGCCTACCCCGAGTCGGGGCAGTTCTTC
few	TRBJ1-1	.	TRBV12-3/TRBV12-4	CASSSKTQTADAFF	TGTGCCAGCAGTTCAAAAACCCAAACAGCCGACGCTTTCTTT
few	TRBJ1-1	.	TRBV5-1	CASSPRVGTEAFF	TGCGCCAGCAGCCCCCGGGTCGGAACTGAAGCTTTCTTT
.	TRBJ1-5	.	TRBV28	CASSSRITSNQPQHF	TGTGCCAGCAGTTCTCGCATTACCAGCAATCAGCCCCAGCATTTT
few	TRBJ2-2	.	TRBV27	CASSRMDDFPLFF	TGTGCCAGCAGTCGGATGGACGATTTTCCGCTGTTTTTT
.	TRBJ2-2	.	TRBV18	CASSPALGELFF	TGTGCCAGCTCACCAGCGCTCGGGGAGCTGTTTTTT